The entry that follows covers one T cell receptor (beta chain) sequence. This clonotype has a handful of counts. No cognate antigen has been identified for it. Base qualities are not at hand, and no much larger clone is one base apart. Interpreted using the paper, the time point label stands for: around 42 days after influenza vaccine administration. Library generation was performed with RT-PCR. For sequencing, an Illumina HiSeq 2500 was employed. Using fastp at Q25 and MiXCR, TCRdb reprocessed the public reads and kept productive beta chains. When rows share a CDR3 protein, they turn into one entry using the most common DNA and genes. The sample records hundreds of thousands of distinct CDR3 sequences, 10% to 11% of which are singletons. Of the sample, 9.5% to 15% is held by the ten largest clones. This sample was included in a study of response to subunit inactivated influenza vaccine (dated by TCRdb to the late 2010s). About the full investigation: To follow how T cells responded to a trivalent subunit inactivated influenza vaccine, the researchers relied on deep quantitative profiling of the T cell receptor repertoire. Findings and caveats that apply to the study as a whole: The authors proposed that each seasonal influenza vaccination may bring in only a limited number of new T cells.

Trimming removed 0 bases from V and 5 bases from J; the gene matches leave 8 bases unexplained. CDR1 and CDR2, per the germline V gene, are KGHSH and LQKENI. The CDR3, from cysteine to phenylalanine, totals 16 residues. The retained sequence is limited to the CDR3, 48 bases, with the frame set at the first base. The receptor was derived from a man in his fifties or sixties who received an inactivated influenza vaccine. Donor details come from another sample of the same person, matched by shared clones. Sequenced here: PBMCs from blood, sampled around seven weeks after vaccination. Rearrangement joined TRBV18 to TRBJ2-5; a stretch of 8 junction bases matches TRBD2. Read as DNA, the sequence is TGTGCCAGCTCACCACCGTTAAGCGGGAGATGGGAGACCCAGTACTTC. Translated, this is CASSPPLSGRWETQYF.